A selection of T cell receptor beta chains follows, all from one sample in a study of cytotoxic CD8 clonotypes in ibrutinib-treated CLL. Measured with immunoSEQ multiplex PCR; TCRdb has only the in-frame clones, and not every one. Among 300,000 to 400,000 clones listed, over 60% were seen once. Sequenced here: PBMCs, sampled after 36 months of ibrutinib treatment. The receptors were sampled from a human donor with chronic lymphocytic leukemia. The CDR3 runs from the conserved cysteine through the conserved F or W. The D gene is left open where the match is weak. Clone size, where shown, is once, few, many, or a class for clones that have expanded.

>TRBD2|TRBJ2-5|TRBV29-1|14|-
CSVERLAGGETQYF
TGCAGCGTTGAAAGGCTAGCGGGAGGGGAGACCCAGTACTTC
>TRBD1|TRBJ1-4|TRBV7-6|14|few
CASSYAGTEEKLFF
TGTGCCAGCAGCTACGCCGGGACAGAAGAAAAACTGTTTTTT
>-|TRBJ2-7|TRBV7-9|13|-
CASRETGGYEQYF
TGTGCCAGCAGGGAGACAGGAGGCTACGAGCAGTACTTC
>-|TRBJ1-6|TRBV7-2|14|-
CASSSYFKNSPLHF
TGTGCCAGCAGCTCATACTTTAAAAATTCACCCCTCCACTTT
>-|TRBJ1-5|TRBV4-1|17|-
CASSQRITVDSNQPQHF
TGCGCCAGCAGCCAACGCATAACAGTGGATAGCAATCAGCCCCAGCATTTT
>TRBD1|TRBJ1-4|TRBV18|16|-
CASSRDPGTGAEKLFF
TGTGCCAGCTCCCGAGACCCCGGGACAGGGGCTGAAAAACTGTTTTTT
>-|TRBJ1-4|TRBV18|13|once
CASSPPGRQGLFF
TGTGCCAGCTCACCACCGGGGAGACAAGGACTGTTTTTT
>-|TRBJ1-6|TRBV4-1|14|-
CASSRSEGDSPLHF
TGCGCCAGCAGTCGATCCGAAGGGGATTCACCCCTCCACTTT
>-|TRBJ2-1|TRBV5-6|18|-
CASSLYMTAFKLYNEQFF
TGTGCCAGCAGCTTGTATATGACAGCCTTTAAGCTCTACAATGAGCAGTTCTTC
>TRBD1|TRBJ1-1|TRBV2|12|few
CARRPGQGEAFF
TGTGCCAGGAGACCGGGACAGGGGGAAGCTTTCTTT
>-|TRBJ2-5|TRBV9|14|-
CASSVRTAEETQYF
TGTGCCAGCAGCGTCAGGACAGCCGAAGAGACCCAGTACTTC